This T cell receptor (beta chain) was captured by sequencing in a study of shared clonotypes between healthy human individuals. Background on the study: Per donor, three plates held CD4 naive cells, three held CD4 memory, two held CD8 naive and one held CD8 memory.

The CDR3 runs 11 residues. Trimming left V 5 bases short and J 8 bases short, with 8 bases between. Germline CDR1 is MNHEY and CDR2 is SMNVEV (reference sequence). Running of the assay took place at deep level. An even split of each subset's genomic DNA across several immunoSEQ plates was performed. The protocol was immunoSEQ multiplex PCR, while the TCRdb copy is restricted to in-frame clones and leaves out a portion. The repertoire holds hundreds of thousands of clones, with approximately 96% as singletons. Study-level results: Sorted-subset samples were not fully sequenced, rarefaction indicated.

With respect to this clone: No antigen is known for it.

Naive CD8 cells were CD45RO-negative, positively selected for CCR7, excluding terminally differentiated effector memory CD45RA+ cells. This TCR was recovered from a woman aged 25 to 39 in good health. The chain has TRBV27 and TRBJ2-3; tentatively, D is TRBD2 (5 bases). Sequencing input: naive CD8+ T cells sorted from blood. CDR3 in amino acids: CASSRSGTQYF. CDR3 nucleotides: TGTGCCAGCAGTAGAAGCGGTACGCAGTATTTT.